This record covers a single T cell receptor beta chain. No antigen is known for it. This CDR3 spans 13 amino acids. Germline-derived CDR1 and CDR2 are MNHEY and SMNVEV (reference sequence). Deletions cut 5 bases from V and 5 bases from J, with 12 bases between. The data are from a study of cytomegalovirus exposure and HLA in healthy donors. General study findings and limits: Most CMV-associated TCR beta chains were later found to appear HLA-restricted. In a later analysis, donors in an Asian-associated ancestry cluster reportedly had fewer N-insertions in productive TCRs than the cohort mean. CMV serostatus was the sole immune exposure data available.

Vbeta (60) and Jbeta (13) primers were used in the PCR. TCRdb's table, derived via immunoSEQ multiplex PCR, lists solely in-frame clones and lacks some. Of about 140,000 clones in the sample, about 84% were seen once. The specimen was PBMCs. The V call is TRBV27, the J call TRBJ1-1; D uncertain. The sequence came from a man aged 50 or older in good health and CMV-seronegative. The chain's CDR3 is CASSLDSGTEAFF. The CDR3 bases are TGTGCCAGCAGTCTAGATAGTGGAACTGAAGCTTTCTTT.